The 19 T cell receptor beta chains presented below share a single source sample, sequenced in a study of shared clonotypes between healthy human individuals. Sequencing was performed with immunoSEQ multiplex PCR; in TCRdb, only in-frame clones are kept and a portion is missing. The table has 450,000 or so clones, about 74% seen once. Sample: PBMCs. The receptor source for this set is a woman aged 40 to 55 in good health. Some clones in this sample may be carry-over from other donors' samples.

To note about this clone: A far bigger clonotype differs at one base, so this is likely a read error. This CDR3 is also generated by other DNA sequences in the sample. The V and J genes are TRBV6-1 and TRBJ2-7, with 8 bases matching TRBD2. The CDR3 contains 15 residues. Trimming at V came to 1 base and at J to 5 bases, leaving 7 bases not matched to a gene. The germline gives CDR1 MNHNS, CDR2 SASEGT. Here the CDR3 DNA reads TGTGCCAGCAGTGAAGTTTCGGGGGGGCCTAACGAGCAGTACTTC. Amino acid sequence: CASSEVSGGPNEQYF.

The chain carries TRBV28 and TRBJ1-6, with D possibly TRBD1 on 6 matching bases. The germline CDR1 and CDR2 sequences are MDHEN and SYDVKM. The V end lost 1 base, the J end lost 7 bases, and 17 bases lay between the germline ends. The CDR3 spans 17 residues. The DNA of the CDR3 is TGTGCCAGCAGTTTATCTGTGGGGGCAGGGGAGAATTCACCCCTCCACTTT. This gives the protein CASSLSVGAGENSPLHF.

CDR3 loop: CASGTGGYEQYF. The DNA of the CDR3 is TGTGCCAGCGGCACAGGGGGGTACGAGCAGTACTTC. This sequence joins TRBV2 and TRBJ2-7, with TRBD1 matching over 8 bases. The CDR3 covers 12 residues. Per germline, CDR1 SNHLY and CDR2 FYNNEI. Germline trimming cut 8 bases from V and 4 bases from J; bases unmatched to any gene: 4.

This chain uses TRBV6-5 with TRBJ2-7, with 8 bases that match TRBD2. V lost 0 bases and J lost 2; bases outside the gene matches: 6. CDR1 is MNHEY, CDR2 SVGAGI, per germline. The CDR3 covers 16 residues. The CDR3 nucleotides are TGTGCCAGCAGTTACTCAAAGACTAGCGCTGCCTACGAGCAGTACTTC. Amino acids: CASSYSKTSAAYEQYF.

The J gene is TRBJ1-2, the V gene TRBV7-3; 8 bases fit TRBD1. Germline V CDR1 and CDR2: SGHTA, FQGTGA. The CDR3 is 15 amino acids. V lost 5 bases and J lost 4; bases outside the gene matches: 9. CDR3 coding DNA: TGTGCCAGCAGCCCTACGGGGGGACAGGCCTATGGCTACACCTTC. Protein sequence: CASSPTGGQAYGYTF.

In its sample, this clone was seen once. This likely came from a read error, as a far larger clone is one base away. The same CDR3 can be traced to other DNA sequences in this sample. The chain has TRBV7-2 and TRBJ2-4, with no clear D. The CDR3 extends over 14 amino acids. Germline CDR1 reads SGHTA; CDR2 reads FQGNSA. Written as DNA, the CDR3 is TGTGCCAGCAGCTCAAGGGCCGGTGACTCGGTTCAATACTTC. Protein product: CASSSRAGDSVQYF.

Regarding this clone: The junction differs from germline at one of its ends, possibly a read error. The CDR3, as DNA: TGTGCCAGCAGTTCCCTAGGGGCTTCCCGGTTC. This gives the protein CASSSLGASRF. The rearrangement uses TRBV28 and TRBJ2-7, with TRBD1 as a possible D gene (5 bases). CDR3 length: 11 residues. Germline values: CDR1 MDHEN, CDR2 SYDVKM.

Ten or more counts support this clone. The chain employs TRBV18 and TRBJ2-7, with D possibly TRBD2 on 6 matching bases. The CDR3 sequence is 16 residues long. V gave up 4 bases and J gave up 3 bases, with 19 bases separating them. Germline CDR1 and CDR2: KGHSH and LQKENI. In DNA, the CDR3 is TGTGCCAGCTCACTCGGAACACGGACTACCCACTACGAGCAGTACTTC. Translating gives CASSLGTRTTHYEQYF.

At least ten counts were recorded for this clone. The chain joins TRBV11-2 to TRBJ2-7; 10 bases align to TRBD2. The CDR3 is 14 residues long. CDR1 SGHAT and CDR2 FQNNGV come from the germline V gene. V lost 5 bases, J lost 0 bases, and 1 base stayed unmatched. The CDR3 sequence is CASSRTSGSYEQYF. Written as DNA, the CDR3 is TGTGCCAGCAGCCGGACTAGCGGCTCCTACGAGCAGTACTTC.

The chain recombines TRBV19 with TRBJ2-5; D is undetermined. The CDR3 consists of 13 residues. CDR1 LNHDA and CDR2 SQIVND come from the germline V gene (reference sequence). V shed 5 bases and J shed 1 base, with 8 bases lying between them. CDR3 amino acids: CASSLVVQETQYF. CDR3 DNA: TGTGCCAGTAGTCTAGTTGTCCAAGAGACCCAGTACTTC.

This clone was counted a single time. The rearrangement links TRBV18 to TRBJ1-2; TRBD1 matches 8 bases. V lost 2 bases to trimming and J lost 8 bases; unmatched junction nucleotides: 10. The germline V gene encodes CDR1 KGHSH and CDR2 LQKENI. The CDR3 loop spans 15 amino acids. CDR3 region: CASSPAQGAAPGYTF. The CDR3, as DNA: TGTGCCAGCTCACCAGCGCAGGGGGCGGCTCCCGGCTACACCTTC. The whole variable domain, remainder taken from reference TRBV18 and TRBJ1-2, is NAGVMQNPRHLVRRRGQEARLRCSPMKGHSHVYWYRQLPEEGLKFMVYLQKENIIDESGMPKERFSAEFPKEGPSILRIQQVVRGDSAAYFCASSPAQGAAPGYTFGSGTRLTVV.

This clone was recorded a few times. The chain is built from TRBV4-1 and TRBJ1-2; D not certain. V was shortened by 1 base and J by 0 bases, with 9 bases between the two germline ends. Per germline, CDR1 MGHRA and CDR2 YSYEKL. The length of the CDR3 is 15 residues. CDR3 residues: CASSQASQSNYGYTF. CDR3 coding DNA: TGCGCCAGCAGCCAAGCCAGCCAATCTAACTATGGCTACACCTTC.

The chain links TRBV7-2 to TRBJ2-7; 12 bases map to TRBD2. CDR3 length: 13 residues. The V gene end was trimmed by 4 bases and the J gene end by 12 bases; junction bases not matched to a gene: 7. Germline CDR1 and CDR2: SGHTA and FQGNSA. In nucleotides, the CDR3 is TGTGCCAGCAGCTCGCGTCTAGCGGGAGGGGTGTACTTC. Encoded protein: CASSSRLAGGVYF.

This chain connects TRBV19 to TRBJ2-7; D remains ambiguous. Germline loops: CDR1 LNHDA, CDR2 SQIVND (reference sequence). The V and J ends lost 3 bases and 3 bases respectively, with 9 bases between them. The CDR3 loop spans 13 amino acids. The CDR3 nucleotides are TGTGCCAGTAGTATTGGGCCGAACTACGAGCAGTACTTC. Translating gives CASSIGPNYEQYF.

Concerning this clone: A far larger clone is a single base away, which makes a read error likely. Other DNA sequences from this sample encode an identical CDR3 as well. This chain links TRBV29-1 with TRBJ1-1; 12 bases align to TRBD1. Germline assignment: CDR1 SQVTM and CDR2 ANQGSEA. This CDR3 has 14 residues. The CDR3 bases are TGCAGCGTCTCCTTCGGGACAGGGGGCACTGAGGCTTTCTTT. This translates into CSVSFGTGGTEAFF.

Regarding this clone: The junction shows a germline mismatch at one end, possibly a read error. Other nucleotide sequences from this sample produce the same CDR3. In DNA, the CDR3 is TGTGCTAGCAGCCCACTCGGGCCAGGGAGGAATGGCTACACCTTC. It specifies CASSPLGPGRNGYTF. The chain employs TRBV6-7 and TRBJ1-2; maybe TRBD1 (5 bases). TRBV6-7 counts as an open reading frame of uncertain function. The CDR3 runs to 15 residues.

The chain is built from TRBV18 and TRBJ2-7; perhaps TRBD1 as D (5 bases). Germline CDR1 reads KGHSH; CDR2 reads LQKENI. CDR3 length: 15 amino acids. Trimming shortened V by 3 bases and J by 5 bases, and 17 bases separated the two germline ends. CDR3 amino acids: CASSPPDNIGHEQYF. The DNA of the CDR3 is TGTGCCAGCTCACCTCCGGACAATATCGGCCACGAGCAGTACTTC. Using reference TRBV18 and TRBJ2-7 for the parts outside the CDR3, the full variable domain is NAGVMQNPRHLVRRRGQEARLRCSPMKGHSHVYWYRQLPEEGLKFMVYLQKENIIDESGMPKERFSAEFPKEGPSILRIQQVVRGDSAAYFCASSPPDNIGHEQYFGPGTRLTVT.

The genes are TRBV5-8 and TRBJ1-2; maybe TRBD1 (5 bases). The CDR3 has 14 amino acids. V dropped 3 bases and J dropped 2 bases, with 11 bases sitting between them. Germline V gives CDR1 SGHTS, CDR2 YDEGEE. CDR3 sequence (DNA): TGTGCCAGCAGCTGGGCAACAGGAAACTATGGCTACACCTTC. This sequence encodes CASSWATGNYGYTF.

J is TRBJ2-7 and V is TRBV7-9, with 9 bases aligning to TRBD2. The CDR3 sequence is 15 residues long. Germline values: CDR1 SEHNR, CDR2 FQNEAQ (reference sequence). Germline trimming cut 2 bases from V and 5 bases from J; bases unmatched to any gene: 7. CDR3 region: CASSLLAGGPNEQYF. In nucleotides, the CDR3 is TGTGCCAGCAGCTTATTGGCGGGAGGGCCCAACGAGCAGTACTTC.